This T cell receptor beta chain was profiled in a study of cytomegalovirus exposure and HLA in healthy donors. Samples came from healthy bone marrow donors. With 60 Vbeta and 13 Jbeta primers, the PCR was carried out. Profiled with immunoSEQ multiplex PCR; TCRdb holds only in-frame clones, not every one. The table lists about 170,000 clones, 60% to 85% of them singletons. The sample holds a few counts of this clone. No antigen is known for it. V was clipped by 3 bases and J by 5 bases, with 13 bases between them. This CDR3 comprises 14 residues. From germline, CDR1 is SGHDN and CDR2 FVKESK. Study-wide findings and caveats: Associated with cytomegalovirus, according to the listing, were about 160 TCR beta chains.

The clonotype comes from a female donor in good health and CMV-seronegative. V is TRBV14 and J is TRBJ1-2, with D uncertain. Sample: PBMCs. The CDR3 is CASSHELGGYGYTF. CDR3 nucleotides: TGTGCCAGCAGCCACGAGTTAGGAGGGTATGGCTACACCTTC.